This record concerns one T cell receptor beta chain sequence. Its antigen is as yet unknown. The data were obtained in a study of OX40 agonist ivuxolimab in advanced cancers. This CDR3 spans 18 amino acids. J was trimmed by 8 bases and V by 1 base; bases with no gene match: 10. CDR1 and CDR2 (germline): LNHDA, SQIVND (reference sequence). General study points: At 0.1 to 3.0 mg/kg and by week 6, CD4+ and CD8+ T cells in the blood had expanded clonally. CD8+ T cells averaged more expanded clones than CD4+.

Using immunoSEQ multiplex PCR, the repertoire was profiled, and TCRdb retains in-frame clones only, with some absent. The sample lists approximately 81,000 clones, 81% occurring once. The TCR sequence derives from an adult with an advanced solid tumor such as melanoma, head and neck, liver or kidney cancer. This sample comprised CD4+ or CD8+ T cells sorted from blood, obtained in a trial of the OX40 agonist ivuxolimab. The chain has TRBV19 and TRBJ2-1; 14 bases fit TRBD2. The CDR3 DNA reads TGTGCCAGTAGTATAGGACTAGCGGGAGGGAAAGGCTTCGATGAGCAGTTCTTC. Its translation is CASSIGLAGGKGFDEQFF.